The clone carrying this T cell receptor (beta chain) came up once. This CDR3 region has 14 residues. Germline V gene lookup returns CDR1 ENHRY and CDR2 SYGVKD. V gave up 6 bases and J gave up 4 bases; unmatched junction bases: 4. Generated by immunoSEQ multiplex PCR, the TCRdb table keeps only in-frame clones and is missing some. Of about 2.3 million clones listed, approximately 93% are singletons. CD4+ cells yielded CD45RA+ naive and CD45RA-negative memory subsets. These data come from a study of shared clonotypes between healthy human individuals. The chain uses TRBV10-3 and TRBJ2-2; 8 bases are shared with TRBD2. This receptor was identified in a man aged 18 to 30 in good health. Some clones in this sample may be carry-over from other donors' samples. The source material was naive CD4+ T cells from PBMCs. Subset meaning: CD45RA+ positively selected. CDR3 coding DNA: TGTGCCATCAGGAGCGGGAGTGGCACCGGGGAGCTGTTTTTT. Translation gives CAIRSGSGTGELFF.